This TCR beta chain was documented in a study of human T cells and chemical hapten exposure. Study overall: Small volume differences among pooled libraries mainly caused per-sample TCR yield variation.

Time point: pre-sensitization, week 0. Treatment here: therapeutic diphenylcyclopropenone sensitization with weekly scalp DPC. Prior to each patch test being applied, blood was drawn. Donation of samples came from alopecia patients who were 18 to 70 years old and suitable for DPC. MiXCR, applied by TCRdb to the RACE reads, yields one record per CDR3 protein. The data show a few hundred thousand distinct CDR3 sequences, 4.5% to 7% seen once. This specimen was whole blood, taken in connection with sensitization to the hapten diphenylcyclopropenone (DPC). This receptor was obtained from a woman younger than 35 with alopecia areata. Some clones in this sample may be carry-over from other donors' samples.

This chain's CDR3 is CASSLFRGEGDMGEKLFF. CDR3 coding DNA: TGTGCCAGCAGCCTGTTCAGAGGCGAGGGCGACATGGGGGAAAAACTGTTTTTT. The chain recombines TRBV4-2 with TRBJ1-4; D gene unclear. Germline V gene sequence: CDR1 LGHNA, CDR2 YNFKEQ. V was trimmed by 4 bases and J by 8 bases, leaving 26 bases between them. The CDR3 totals 18 residues.